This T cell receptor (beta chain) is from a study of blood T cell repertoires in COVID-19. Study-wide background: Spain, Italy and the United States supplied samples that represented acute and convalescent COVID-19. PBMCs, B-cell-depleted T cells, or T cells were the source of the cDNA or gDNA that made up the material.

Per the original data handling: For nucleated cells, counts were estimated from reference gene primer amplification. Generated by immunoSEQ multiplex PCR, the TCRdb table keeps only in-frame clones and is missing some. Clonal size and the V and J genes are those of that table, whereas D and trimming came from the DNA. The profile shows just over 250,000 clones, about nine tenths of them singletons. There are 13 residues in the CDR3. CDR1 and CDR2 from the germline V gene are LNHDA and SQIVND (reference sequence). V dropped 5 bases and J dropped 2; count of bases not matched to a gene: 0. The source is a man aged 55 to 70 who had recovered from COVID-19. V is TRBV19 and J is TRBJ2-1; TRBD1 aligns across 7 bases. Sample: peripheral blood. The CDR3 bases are TGTGCCAGTAGTCAGGGGGCCTACAATGAGCAGTTCTTC. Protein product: CASSQGAYNEQFF.